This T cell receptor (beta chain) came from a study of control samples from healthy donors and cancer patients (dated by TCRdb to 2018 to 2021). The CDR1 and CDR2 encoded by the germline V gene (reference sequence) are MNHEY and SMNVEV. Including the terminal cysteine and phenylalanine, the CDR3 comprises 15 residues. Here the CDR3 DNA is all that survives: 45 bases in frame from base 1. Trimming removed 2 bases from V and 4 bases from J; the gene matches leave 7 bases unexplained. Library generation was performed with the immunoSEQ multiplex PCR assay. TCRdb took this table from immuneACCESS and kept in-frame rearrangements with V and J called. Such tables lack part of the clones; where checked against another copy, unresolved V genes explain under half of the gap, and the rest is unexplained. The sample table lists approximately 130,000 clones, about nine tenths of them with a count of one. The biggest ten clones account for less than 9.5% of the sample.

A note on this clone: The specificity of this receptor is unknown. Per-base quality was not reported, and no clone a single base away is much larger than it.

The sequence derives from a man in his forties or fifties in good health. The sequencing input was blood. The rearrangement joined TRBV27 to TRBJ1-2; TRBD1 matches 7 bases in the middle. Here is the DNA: TGTGCCAGCAGTTTAAGGAGAGGGGGCGCCTATGGCTACACCTTC. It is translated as CASSLRRGGAYGYTF.